These T cell receptor beta chains were read from a single sample in a study of OX40 agonist ivuxolimab in advanced cancers. Data came from immunoSEQ multiplex PCR; TCRdb stores just in-frame clones and leaves some out. The data show some 70,000 clones, around 86% seen once. The sequences come from CD4+ or CD8+ T cells sorted from blood, collected in a trial of the OX40 agonist ivuxolimab. Source of these receptors: an adult with an advanced solid tumor such as melanoma, head and neck, liver or kidney cancer. Each CDR3 is given with its conserved first and last residue. The order of the fields is J gene, D gene, clone size, V gene, CDR3 protein, CDR3 DNA. The D gene is left open where the match is weak. Where a row states a size, it is once, few, many or the class of an expanded clone; other rows omit it.

TRBJ1-2 TRBD1 few TRBV2 CASALQGALNYGYTF TGTGCCAGCGCCCTACAGGGGGCCCTTAACTATGGCTACACCTTC
TRBJ2-1 TRBD2 NA TRBV5-4 CASSPLAGGRNEQFF TGTGCCAGCAGCCCTCTAGCGGGGGGGAGAAATGAGCAGTTCTTC
TRBJ2-3 NA NA TRBV7-8 CASSFGERTDTQYF TGTGCCAGCAGCTTCGGCGAACGCACAGATACGCAGTATTTT
TRBJ1-5 TRBD1 NA TRBV6-6 CASSDPGQGHQPQHF TGTGCCAGCAGTGATCCGGGACAGGGACATCAGCCCCAGCATTTT
TRBJ2-2 TRBD1 NA TRBV5-1 CASSLGRQGTGELFF TGCGCCAGCAGCTTGGGAAGACAGGGTACCGGGGAGCTGTTTTTT
TRBJ1-1 NA NA TRBV6-6 CAGTSGTGANTEAFF TGTGCCGGGACCTCCGGGACTGGCGCGAACACTGAAGCTTTCTTT
TRBJ1-1 NA NA TRBV6-6 CASTLRGNTEAFF TGTGCCAGCACTCTTCGCGGGAACACTGAAGCTTTCTTT
TRBJ2-5 TRBD2 few TRBV28 CASLLAGGYQETQYF TGTGCCAGCCTTCTAGCGGGGGGGTACCAAGAGACCCAGTACTTC
TRBJ1-4 NA NA TRBV28 CASSYGGKKLFF TGTGCCAGCAGTTATGGGGGGAAAAAACTGTTTTTT
TRBJ2-7 NA NA TRBV6-5 CASRRVGVAYEQYF TGTGCCAGCAGGCGGGTCGGGGTAGCCTACGAGCAGTACTTC
TRBJ1-1 NA NA TRBV6-6 CASSYGGNTEAFF TGTGCCAGCAGTTACGGGGGAAACACTGAAGCTTTCTTT
TRBJ2-6 NA once TRBV6-1 CASSEPKNSGANVLTF TGTGCCAGCAGCGAACCTAAGAACTCTGGGGCCAACGTCCTGACTTTC
TRBJ1-4 TRBD1 NA TRBV27 CASSLQGRSGTGREKLFF TGTGCCAGCAGTTTACAGGGACGTTCCGGGACAGGGAGAGAGAAACTGTTTTTT
TRBJ1-1 NA NA TRBV5-4 CASSLATYTEAFF TGTGCCAGCAGCTTGGCGACCTACACTGAAGCTTTCTTT
TRBJ1-4 NA once TRBV21-1 CASSQGGPSTNEKLFF TGTGCCAGCTCGCAGGGTGGCCCTTCAACTAATGAAAAACTGTTTTTT
TRBJ1-6 NA NA TRBV27 CASSFRGRRGSPLHF TGTGCCAGCAGTTTTCGGGGGCGACGGGGTTCACCCCTCCACTTT
TRBJ2-2 NA NA TRBV7-7 CASSAKTATNTGELFF TGTGCTAGCAGCGCCAAGACAGCTACGAACACCGGGGAGCTGTTTTTT
TRBJ1-2 NA NA TRBV6-5 CAGRRSEGYTF TGTGCTGGCCGCCGGTCCGAGGGCTACACCTTC
TRBJ1-1 NA NA TRBV30 CAWSVLFGAGGTEAFF TGTGCCTGGAGTGTACTTTTTGGGGCGGGCGGCACTGAAGCTTTCTTT
TRBJ2-1 NA once TRBV10-3 CAISESQGGSNEQFF TGTGCCATCAGTGAGTCTCAGGGGGGATCAAATGAGCAGTTCTTC
TRBJ1-4 NA NA TRBV6-1 CASSRDIATNEKLFF TGTGCCAGCAGTCGAGACATCGCAACTAATGAAAAACTGTTTTTT
TRBJ2-3 NA NA TRBV29-1 CSVDQSPTDTQYF TGCAGCGTTGACCAGAGCCCCACAGATACGCAGTATTTT
TRBJ2-3 NA NA TRBV7-3 CASRTVNTDTQYF TGTGCCAGCAGGACAGTAAACACAGATACGCAGTATTTT
TRBJ1-1 NA NA TRBV7-2 CASSPYLGGLTFF TGTGCCAGCAGCCCGTACCTTGGAGGTCTTACTTTCTTT
TRBJ2-1 NA NA TRBV9 CASSPPYGSNEQFF TGTGCCAGCAGTCCGCCCTACGGCAGCAATGAGCAGTTCTTC
TRBJ2-1 NA NA TRBV15 CATSRANNEQFF TGTGCCACCAGCAGAGCCAACAATGAGCAGTTCTTC
TRBJ1-2 NA once TRBV7-2 CASSSRQASKQGYTF TGTGCCAGCAGCTCACGACAGGCCTCTAAGCAAGGCTACACCTTC
TRBJ2-2 NA NA TRBV9 CASSVARDLRGLFF TGTGCCAGCAGCGTAGCTCGGGACCTAAGGGGGCTGTTTTTT
TRBJ2-2 NA medium-sized TRBV4-1 CASSPNSGATGELFF TGCGCCAGCAGCCCAAACTCAGGGGCCACCGGGGAGCTGTTTTTT
TRBJ2-2 NA NA TRBV11-2 CASSLVGQGTGELFF TGTGCCAGCAGCTTAGTAGGGCAGGGCACCGGGGAGCTGTTTTTT
TRBJ1-5 NA NA TRBV7-2 CASSPLERGLNQPQHF TGTGCCAGCAGCCCCCTGGAGAGGGGACTAAATCAGCCCCAGCATTTT
TRBJ1-5 NA many TRBV5-6 CASSVYFGGNQPQHF TGTGCCAGCAGCGTCTATTTTGGCGGCAATCAGCCCCAGCATTTT
TRBJ1-1 NA NA TRBV6-5 CASSKPGVNTEAFF TGTGCCAGCAGCAAGCCCGGCGTGAACACTGAAGCTTTCTTT
TRBJ2-7 NA NA TRBV10-3 CAISQGTTYEQYF TGTGCCATCAGTCAGGGGACTACCTACGAGCAGTACTTC
TRBJ2-3 NA NA TRBV4-1 CASSQVVDTQYF TGCGCCAGCAGCCAAGTGGTAGATACGCAGTATTTT
TRBJ1-4 TRBD1 NA TRBV6-5 CASSQGTANEKLFF TGTGCCAGCAGCCAGGGGACAGCTAATGAAAAACTGTTTTTT
TRBJ1-5 TRBD1 NA TRBV10-1 CASSELGQGAFQPQHF TGCGCCAGCAGTGAGTTAGGGCAGGGGGCTTTTCAGCCCCAGCATTTT
TRBJ2-5 NA NA TRBV5-1 CASSLAVQETQYF TGCGCCAGCAGCTTGGCGGTCCAAGAGACCCAGTACTTC
TRBJ2-7 NA NA TRBV7-2 CASSLTSYGDSYEQYF TGTGCCAGCAGCCTAACCAGCTACGGCGATTCCTACGAGCAGTACTTC
TRBJ1-2 TRBD1 NA TRBV11-3 CASSNPTGGAGYTF TGTGCCAGCAGCAACCCGACAGGGGGCGCTGGCTACACCTTC
TRBJ1-2 NA NA TRBV27 CASSRGRVSGYTF TGTGCCAGCAGCCGGGGTAGGGTTTCTGGCTACACCTTC
TRBJ1-5 NA few TRBV30 CAWRGDSNQPQHF TGTGCCTGGAGAGGGGATAGCAATCAGCCCCAGCATTTT
TRBJ2-1 NA NA TRBV6-1 CASSEARGSSYNEQFF TGTGCCAGCAGTGAAGCAAGGGGGTCCTCCTACAATGAGCAGTTCTTC
TRBJ2-3 TRBD2 NA TRBV30 CAWSPGLAGLDTQYF TGTGCCTGGAGCCCCGGACTAGCGGGGTTAGATACGCAGTATTTT
TRBJ2-7 NA once TRBV5-4 CASSLAGGSGNSYEQYF TGTGCCAGCAGCTTGGCCGGGGGTAGCGGAAACTCCTACGAGCAGTACTTC
TRBJ2-1 TRBD1 NA TRBV5-1 CASSFTTGKSEQFF TGCGCCAGCAGCTTCACGACAGGGAAGAGTGAGCAGTTCTTC
TRBJ2-7 TRBD1 NA TRBV25-1 CASSFGQGVPYEQYF TGTGCCAGCAGCTTTGGACAGGGGGTCCCCTACGAGCAGTACTTC
TRBJ1-1 NA NA TRBV20-1 CSARVGTEAFF TGCAGTGCCCGAGTGGGAACTGAAGCTTTCTTT
TRBJ2-1 NA NA TRBV15 CATRRGVSSYNEQFF TGTGCCACCAGAAGAGGGGTAAGCTCCTACAATGAGCAGTTCTTC
TRBJ2-7 TRBD1 NA TRBV4-1 CASSPGQLSSYEQYF TGCGCCAGCAGTCCGGGACAGCTAAGCTCCTACGAGCAGTACTTC
TRBJ2-3 NA NA TRBV10-2 CASSESIGPQYF TGCGCCAGCAGTGAGTCAATTGGGCCGCAGTATTTT